This T cell receptor beta chain was documented in a study of blood T cells in healthy people across ages. A second PCR of about 7 to 12 cycles used a sample-barcoded 5' primer and a J-beta primer mix. TCRdb analysed the 5' RACE reads with MiXCR anew, one entry per CDR3 protein. The sample has around 690,000 distinct CDR3 sequences, approximately 50% seen once. The CDR3 is made up of 15 amino acids. Germline-derived CDR1 and CDR2 are SGDLS and YYNGEE. Trimming took off 4 bases at V and 8 bases at J, with 21 bases between the two ends. This clonotype originated in a man aged 55 to 70 in good health. V gene TRBV9 combines with J gene TRBJ1-2; perhaps TRBD1 as D (5 bases). Input material: blood. Here the CDR3 DNA reads TGTGCCAGCAGCTCCCACCCGGGGGGGACGGAGGGCTACACCTTC. It codes for CASSSHPGGTEGYTF.